This TCR beta chain was obtained from a study of shared clonotypes between healthy human individuals. In the study overall: Researchers drew samples from a couple of women and a few men aged 18 to 49.

The method was immunoSEQ multiplex PCR; TCRdb's version includes in-frame clones alone and lacks a portion of them. The sample has about half a million clones, roughly 80% seen once. On this clone itself: It is likely a read error: a sequence one base away is far more abundant.

Per germline, CDR1 LNHDA and CDR2 SQIVND (reference sequence). CDR3 length equals 15 residues. Germline trimming cut 2 bases from V and 2 bases from J; bases unmatched to any gene: 5. The source material was PBMCs. This rearrangement joins TRBV19 to TRBJ2-5; 7 bases agree with TRBD1. The clonotype was recovered from a woman aged 40 to 55 in good health. Some clones in this sample may be carry-over from other donors' samples. CDR3 region: CASSISWGQQETQYF. In DNA form, the CDR3 reads TGTGCCAGTAGTATAAGCTGGGGACAGCAAGAGACCCAGTACTTC. Drawing the rest from reference TRBV19 and TRBJ2-5, the complete variable domain is DGGITQSPKYLFRKEGQNVTLSCEQNLNHDAMYWYRQDPGQGLRLIYYSQIVNDFQKGDIAEGYSVSREKKESFPLTVTSAQKNPTAFYLCASSISWGQQETQYFGPGTRLLVL.